Below, one TCR beta chain is given with its context. This specimen belongs to a study of T cell repertoires in ileal Crohn's disease. V was shortened by 6 bases and J by 3 bases, with 14 bases between the two germline ends. Germline lookup yields CDR1 SGHRS and CDR2 YFSETQ. There are 14 residues in the CDR3. Clones were read by immunoSEQ multiplex PCR, and TCRdb kept only the in-frame ones, dropping some. The sample records roughly 3,900 clones, roughly 80% being singletons. Patients were adults with ileal or ileocolonic Crohn's disease needing resection. The gene calls are TRBV5-1 and TRBJ2-3; TRBD1 is a possible D gene (7 bases). The clonotype was recovered from an adult with Crohn's disease. The material sequenced was ileal tissue. The CDR3 spells CASNGAGGTDTQYF. The CDR3 nucleotides are TGCGCCAGCAATGGGGCAGGGGGGACAGATACGCAGTATTTT.